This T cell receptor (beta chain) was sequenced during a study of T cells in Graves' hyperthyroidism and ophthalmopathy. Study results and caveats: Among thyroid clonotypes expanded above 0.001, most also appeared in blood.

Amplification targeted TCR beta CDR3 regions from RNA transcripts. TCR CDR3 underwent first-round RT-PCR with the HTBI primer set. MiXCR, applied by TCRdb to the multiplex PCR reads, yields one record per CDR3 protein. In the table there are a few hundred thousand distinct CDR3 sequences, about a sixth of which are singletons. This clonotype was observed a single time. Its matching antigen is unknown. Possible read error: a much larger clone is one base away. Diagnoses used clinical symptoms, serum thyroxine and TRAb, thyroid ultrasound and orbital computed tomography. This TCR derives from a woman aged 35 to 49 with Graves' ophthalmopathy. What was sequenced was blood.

Written as DNA, the CDR3 is TGTGCCTGGAGTGTAACGGGAGACACTGAAGCTTTCTTT. As protein: CAWSVTGDTEAFF. The rearrangement joins TRBV30 to TRBJ1-1; no definite D call. Germline CDR1 and CDR2: GTSNPN and SVGIG (reference sequence). The CDR3 extends over 13 amino acids. V dropped 0 bases and J dropped 3 bases, with 8 bases sitting between them.